This TCR beta chain was observed in a study of blood T cell repertoires in COVID-19. Method: immunoSEQ multiplex PCR; TCRdb's copy keeps in-frame clones and lacks some. There are approximately 200,000 clones in the sample; just under 90% occur only once, and 2.7% lies in the top ten. From germline, CDR1 is ENHRY and CDR2 SYGVKD. The CDR3 sequence is 15 residues long. The V gene lost 3 bases and the J gene lost 1 base, with 12 bases spanning the gap. This clone was counted a single time. This sequence originates from a young man with COVID-19, enrolled during active disease. Specimen: peripheral blood. The gene calls are TRBV10-3 and TRBJ1-1, with a possible D match to TRBD1 (5 bases). The CDR3 is CAISDVGVENTEAFF. The CDR3 nucleotides read TGTGCCATCAGTGATGTAGGGGTCGAGAACACTGAAGCTTTCTTT.